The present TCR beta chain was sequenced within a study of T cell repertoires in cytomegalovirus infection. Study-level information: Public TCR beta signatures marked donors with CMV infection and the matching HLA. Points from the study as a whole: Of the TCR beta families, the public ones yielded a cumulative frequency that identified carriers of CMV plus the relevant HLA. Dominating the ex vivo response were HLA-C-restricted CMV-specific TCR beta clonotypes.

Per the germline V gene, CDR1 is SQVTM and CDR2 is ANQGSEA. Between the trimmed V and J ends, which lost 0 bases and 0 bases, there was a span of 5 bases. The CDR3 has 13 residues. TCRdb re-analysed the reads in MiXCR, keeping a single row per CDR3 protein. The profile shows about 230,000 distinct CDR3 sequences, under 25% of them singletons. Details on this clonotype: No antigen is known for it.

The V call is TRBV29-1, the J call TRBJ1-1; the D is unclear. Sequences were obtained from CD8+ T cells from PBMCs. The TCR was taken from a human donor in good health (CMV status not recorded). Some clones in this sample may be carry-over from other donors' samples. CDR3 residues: CSVEESMNTEAFF. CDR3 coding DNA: TGCAGCGTTGAAGAGAGCATGAACACTGAAGCTTTCTTT.